Presented here are 17 T cell receptor beta chains from one specimen sequenced in a study of CD8 T cells in ankylosing spondylitis. TCRdb fed the 5' RACE reads into MiXCR, producing one record per CDR3 protein. The sample contains 300,000 to 350,000 distinct CDR3 sequences, 11% of which appear only once. The sample consisted of blood, either unsorted or a sorted T cell fraction (not recorded which). The receptors were gathered from a female donor with ankylosing spondylitis or in good health (not recorded which).

In this sample, this clonotype turned up many times. This chain joins TRBV10-3 and TRBJ1-6; perhaps TRBD1 as D (6 bases). Trimming pared 4 bases from V and 5 bases from J, leaving 15 bases between. CDR1 and CDR2 (germline): ENHRY, SYGVKD. The CDR3 spans 16 residues. The CDR3 protein is CAISADRPGNNSPLHF. The CDR3 nucleotides are TGTGCCATCAGTGCCGACAGGCCAGGGAATAATTCACCCCTCCACTTT.

Ten or more counts support this clonotype. The CDR3 here is CASSTGGPSQPQHF. The CDR3 DNA follows: TGTGCCAGCAGTACGGGGGGGCCAAGTCAGCCCCAGCATTTT. J is TRBJ1-5 and V is TRBV6-1; D might be TRBD1 (6 bases). Germline V gene sequence: CDR1 MNHNS, CDR2 SASEGT. The V end was cut by 5 bases, the J end by 6 bases, with 14 bases between. CDR3 length: 14 amino acids.

The chain couples TRBV5-1 to TRBJ2-5, with TRBD1 matching over 8 bases. CDR3 size: 14 residues. Germline V gene sequence: CDR1 SGHRS, CDR2 YFSETQ. The ends lost 5 bases at V and 2 bases at J; junction bases unmatched: 5. CDR3 bases: TGCGCCAGCAGAAAAGGACAGGGACAAGAGACCCAGTACTTC. It translates to CASRKGQGQETQYF.

This clonotype appeared a few times. Sequence at one end of the junction differs from germline and may be a read error. The chain carries TRBV20-1 and TRBJ2-4; 11 nucleotides match TRBD2. The germline gives CDR1 DFQATT, CDR2 SNEGSKA (reference sequence). The CDR3 runs to 17 residues. In nucleotides, the CDR3 is TGCTGTGCTAGAGGGCTAGCGGGAGGACTAGCCAAAAACATTCAGTACTTC. Translating gives CCARGLAGGLAKNIQYF.

This clonotype was detected many times. The rearrangement links TRBV20-1 to TRBJ2-2; 14 bases align to TRBD2. The V gene end was trimmed by 1 base and the J gene end by 1 base; junction bases not matched to a gene: 2. CDR1 is DFQATT, CDR2 SNEGSKA, per germline (reference sequence). CDR3 length: 17 residues. The CDR3 DNA is TGCAGTGCTAGAGGACTAGCGGGAGGGAAGAACACCGGGGAGCTGTTTTTT. Its protein product is CSARGLAGGKNTGELFF.

This clonotype was seen ten or more times. The chain employs TRBV10-3 and TRBJ2-4; D remains unclear. The CDR3 is 16 residues long. The germline gives CDR1 ENHRY, CDR2 SYGVKD. V was shortened by 0 bases and J by 5 bases, with 14 bases between the two germline ends. CDR3 sequence reads: CAISESVTTPENIQYF. CDR3 sequence (DNA): TGTGCCATCAGTGAGTCGGTCACCACCCCGGAAAACATTCAGTACTTC.

This clonotype was found a few times. The chain recombines TRBV7-3 with TRBJ2-2; D is ambiguous. Germline assignment: CDR1 SGHTA and CDR2 FQGTGA. V dropped 5 bases and J dropped 6 bases, with 7 bases sitting between them. This CDR3 region has 12 residues. This chain's CDR3 is CASSVYPGELFF. CDR3 bases: TGTGCCAGCAGCGTTTATCCCGGGGAGCTGTTTTTT.

The chain links TRBV7-2 to TRBJ1-5; D remains ambiguous. This CDR3 contains 14 residues. V lost 1 base, J lost 16 bases, and 20 bases lay in between. Looked up from germline, CDR1 is SGHTA and CDR2 is FQGNSA. CDR3: CASSLGAQISPAHF. Here the CDR3 DNA reads TGTGCCAGCAGCTTAGGGGCCCAGATCAGCCCCGCTCATTTT.

The chain has TRBV5-1 and TRBJ2-7, with TRBD1 identical over 11 bases. V shed 7 bases, J shed 7 bases, and the junction held 10 bases outside the gene matches. The CDR3 covers 14 residues. Germline loops: CDR1 SGHRS, CDR2 YFSETQ. The CDR3 coding sequence is TGCGCCAGCGGCTCAGGACAGGGGGCATTTGAGCAGTACTTC. It encodes CASGSGQGAFEQYF.

This clonotype was counted many times. Mismatch with germline at one junction end may stem from a read error. J is TRBJ1-1 and V is TRBV7-3; 7 nucleotides align to TRBD1. The CDR3 has 12 residues. From germline, CDR1 is SGHTA and CDR2 FQGTGA. The CDR3 loop reads CASSHQWEGQLF. CDR3 DNA: TGTGCCAGCAGCCATCAATGGGAGGGACAGCTCTTT. Looking up the rest from reference TRBV7-3 and TRBJ1-1 gives the full variable domain: GAGVSQTPSNKVTEKGKYVELRCDPISGHTALYWYRQSLGQGPEFLIYFQGTGAADDSGLPNDRFFAVRPEGSVSTLKIQRTERGDSAVYLCASSHQWEGQLFGQGTRLTVV.

Many counts were recorded for this clonotype. The chain carries TRBV27 and TRBJ2-1, with 7 bases aligning to TRBD2. Germline CDR1 is MNHEY and CDR2 is SMNVEV (reference sequence). V dropped 4 bases and J dropped 5; count of bases not matched to a gene: 11. The CDR3 length is 16 residues. CDR3 nucleotide sequence: TGTGCCAGCAGTTCCCTTGGCGGGAGAAGAGACAATGAGCAGTTCTTC. Translation: CASSSLGGRRDNEQFF.

This clonotype showed up many times. This chain uses TRBV20-1 with TRBJ2-1, with 10 nucleotides matching TRBD1. The CDR3 loop spans 12 amino acids. Germline CDR1 DFQATT, CDR2 SNEGSKA (reference sequence). V gave up 2 bases and J gave up 12 bases; unmatched junction bases: 4. In DNA form, the CDR3 reads TGCAGTGCTAGACGGACAGGGGGAGTGCAGTTCTTC. This encodes CSARRTGGVQFF.

The J gene is TRBJ2-1, the V gene TRBV20-1; 10 positions agree with TRBD2. The CDR3 sequence is 15 residues long. The germline gives CDR1 DFQATT, CDR2 SNEGSKA (reference sequence). The ends lost 6 bases at V and 8 bases at J; junction bases unmatched: 13. As DNA, the CDR3 is TGCAGTGCCCCCCCTAGCGGGGGCCTGAGGGATGAGCAGTTCTTC. Its protein product is CSAPPSGGLRDEQFF.

This clonotype showed up just a few times. V usage is TRBV5-1 and J usage is TRBJ2-2; D gene uncertain. The ends were cut back, 3 bases at V and 1 base at J, with 16 bases in the middle. Germline loops: CDR1 SGHRS, CDR2 YFSETQ. The CDR3 consists of 17 residues. CDR3 protein: CASSSNYFLMNTGELFF. CDR3 sequence (DNA): TGCGCCAGCAGCTCAAATTACTTTTTAATGAACACCGGGGAGCTGTTTTTT.

For this clonotype: This clone may be a read error of a much larger clone one base away. The rearrangement links TRBV20-1 to TRBJ2-7, with D tentatively TRBD2 (6 bases). Germline CDR1 is DFQATT and CDR2 is SNEGSKA (reference sequence). The CDR3 totals 12 residues. The V and J ends lost 4 bases and 2 bases respectively, with 9 bases between them. The chain's CDR3 is CSANGGTYEQYF. In nucleotides, the CDR3 is TGCAGTGCTAACGGCGGGACCTACGAGCAGTACTTC.

This clonotype was detected ten times or more. The J gene is TRBJ1-5, the V gene TRBV12-3 or TRBV12-4; the D is unclear. Trimming shortened V by 1 base and J by 5 bases, and 6 bases separated the two germline ends. This CDR3 contains 13 residues. As DNA, the CDR3 is TGTGCCAGCAGTTTAGTGCTCGATCAGCCCCAGCATTTT. Translating it yields CASSLVLDQPQHF.

This clonotype was counted at least ten times. The V gene is TRBV20-1, the J gene TRBJ2-3; D could derive from TRBD1 or TRBD2 (5 bases each). V dropped 5 bases and J dropped 2 bases, with 17 bases sitting between them. Germline CDR1 DFQATT, CDR2 SNEGSKA (reference sequence). The CDR3 runs 15 residues. DNA of the CDR3: TGCAGTGCTGGGGACCCAAGAACTAACACAGATACGCAGTATTTT. Its translation: CSAGDPRTNTDTQYF.